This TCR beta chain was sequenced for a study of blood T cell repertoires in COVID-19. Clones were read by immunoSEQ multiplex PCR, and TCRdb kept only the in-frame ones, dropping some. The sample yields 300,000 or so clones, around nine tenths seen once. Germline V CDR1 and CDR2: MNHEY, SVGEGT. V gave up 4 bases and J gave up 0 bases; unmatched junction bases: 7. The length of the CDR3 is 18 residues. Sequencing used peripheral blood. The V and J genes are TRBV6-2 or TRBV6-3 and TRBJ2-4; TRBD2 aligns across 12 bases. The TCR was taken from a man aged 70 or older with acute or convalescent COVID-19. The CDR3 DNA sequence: TGTGCCAGCAGTTGGACTAGCGGGGACCCTTTAGCCAAAAACATTCAGTACTTC. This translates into CASSWTSGDPLAKNIQYF.